This TCR beta chain comes out of a study of T cell responses to AZD1222 COVID-19 vaccine. Notes on the study in general: Donors skewed white British and female; clonal diversity was possibly underestimated.

This clone was counted once. The antigen is not known. The germline V gene encodes CDR1 SGHTA and CDR2 FQGNSA. Unmatched junction bases numbered 10, after V lost 5 bases and J lost 0 bases. The CDR3 is 18 amino acids. It was second doses at about 4 or about 12 weeks that were pooled. The assay was immunoSEQ multiplex PCR, and TCRdb's table has in-frame clones only and misses some. The sample includes 100,000 to 140,000 clones, 80% to 95% seen only once; the top ten take around 5.9%. The sequence derives from an adult who received the AZD1222 COVID-19 vaccine. V usage is TRBV7-2 and J usage is TRBJ2-3; 11 nucleotides agree with TRBD2. This material consisted of peripheral blood, taken 28 days after the second AZD1222 dose. Here the CDR3 DNA reads TGTGCCAGCAGCCACCTAGCGGGGGGCAGTCTTAGCACAGATACGCAGTATTTT. Protein product: CASSHLAGGSLSTDTQYF.